This TCR beta chain was captured in a study of human T cells and chemical hapten exposure. For the study at large: 2% DPC applied to an approximately 2 cm by approximately 2 cm arm area sensitized donors.

The CDR3 has 13 amino acids. V lost 2 bases to trimming and J lost 10 bases, with 15 bases between them. Germline V gene data show CDR1 as DFQATT and CDR2 as SNEGSKA (reference sequence). Many counts were recorded for this clonotype. Time point meaning: patch test 1, 2 weeks after DPC sensitization. Treatment of the sample: therapeutic diphenylcyclopropenone sensitization with weekly scalp DPC. The library tagged each cDNA molecule with unique molecular identifiers. A single record per CDR3 protein comes from TCRdb applying MiXCR to the RACE reads. The table records around 380,000 distinct CDR3 sequences, nearly 5% of them present only once.

The sequences come from whole blood, collected in connection with sensitization to the hapten diphenylcyclopropenone (DPC). This receptor was taken from a woman between 45 and 60 years old with alopecia areata. Some clones in this sample may be carry-over from other donors' samples. This chain joins TRBV20-1 and TRBJ2-1; a weak D match, TRBD2 (6 bases). Here the CDR3 reads CSARPRGLPEQFF. As DNA, the CDR3 is TGCAGTGCTAGACCTAGGGGACTCCCAGAGCAGTTCTTC.